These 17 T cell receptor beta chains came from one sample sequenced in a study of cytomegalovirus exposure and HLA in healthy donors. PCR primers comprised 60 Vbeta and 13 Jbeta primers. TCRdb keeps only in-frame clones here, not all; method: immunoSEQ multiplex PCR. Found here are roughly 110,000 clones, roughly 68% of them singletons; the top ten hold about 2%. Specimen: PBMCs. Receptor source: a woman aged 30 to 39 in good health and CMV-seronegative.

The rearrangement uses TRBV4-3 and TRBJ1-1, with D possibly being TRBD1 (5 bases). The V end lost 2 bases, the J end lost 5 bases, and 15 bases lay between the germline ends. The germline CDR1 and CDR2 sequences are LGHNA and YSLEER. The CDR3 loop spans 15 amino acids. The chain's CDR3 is CASSQTREGRTEAFF. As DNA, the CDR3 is TGCGCCAGCAGCCAAACTCGGGAGGGGCGGACTGAAGCTTTCTTT.

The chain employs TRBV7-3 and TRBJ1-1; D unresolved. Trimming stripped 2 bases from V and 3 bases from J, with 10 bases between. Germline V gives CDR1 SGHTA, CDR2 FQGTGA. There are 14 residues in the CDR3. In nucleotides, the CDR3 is TGTGCCAGCAGCTTATTTCCCGGGGACACTGAAGCTTTCTTT. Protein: CASSLFPGDTEAFF.

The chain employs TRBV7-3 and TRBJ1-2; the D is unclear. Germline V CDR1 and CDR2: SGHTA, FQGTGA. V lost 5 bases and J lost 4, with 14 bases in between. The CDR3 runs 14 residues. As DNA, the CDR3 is TGTGCCAGCAGCCCCGGCACCCTAGGCTATGGCTACACCTTC. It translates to CASSPGTLGYGYTF.

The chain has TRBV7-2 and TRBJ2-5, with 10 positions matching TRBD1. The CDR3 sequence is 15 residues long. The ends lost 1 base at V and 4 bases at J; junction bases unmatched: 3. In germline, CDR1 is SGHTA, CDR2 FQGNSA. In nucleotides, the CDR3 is TGTGCCAGCAGCTTAGTGGACAGGGGGACAGAGACCCAGTACTTC. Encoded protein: CASSLVDRGTETQYF.

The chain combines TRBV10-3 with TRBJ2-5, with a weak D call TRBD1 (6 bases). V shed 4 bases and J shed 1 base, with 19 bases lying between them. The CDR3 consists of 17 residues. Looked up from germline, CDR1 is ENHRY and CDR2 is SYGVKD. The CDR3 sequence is CAISGNRDKPFQETQYF. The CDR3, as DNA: TGTGCCATCAGTGGGAACCGGGACAAACCATTCCAAGAGACCCAGTACTTC.

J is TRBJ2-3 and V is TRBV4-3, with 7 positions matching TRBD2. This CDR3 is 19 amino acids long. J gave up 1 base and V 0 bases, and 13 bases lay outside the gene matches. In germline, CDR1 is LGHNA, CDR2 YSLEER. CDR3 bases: TGCGCCAGCAGCCAAGAATTGGTGGGGCGGGAGCTCGGCACAGATACGCAGTATTTT. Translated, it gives CASSQELVGRELGTDTQYF.

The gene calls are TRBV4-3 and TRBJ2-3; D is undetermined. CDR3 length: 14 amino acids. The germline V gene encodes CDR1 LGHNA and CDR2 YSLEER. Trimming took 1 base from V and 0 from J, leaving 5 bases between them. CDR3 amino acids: CASSQVGSTDTQYF. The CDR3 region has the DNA TGCGCCAGCAGCCAAGTCGGGAGCACAGATACGCAGTATTTT.

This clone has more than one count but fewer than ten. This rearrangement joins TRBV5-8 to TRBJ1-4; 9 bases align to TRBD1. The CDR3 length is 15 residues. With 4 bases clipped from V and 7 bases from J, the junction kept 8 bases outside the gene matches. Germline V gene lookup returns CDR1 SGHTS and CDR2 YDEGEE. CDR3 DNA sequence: TGTGCCAGCAGCCCTATAGGGACAGGGAGTGAAAAACTGTTTTTT. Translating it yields CASSPIGTGSEKLFF.

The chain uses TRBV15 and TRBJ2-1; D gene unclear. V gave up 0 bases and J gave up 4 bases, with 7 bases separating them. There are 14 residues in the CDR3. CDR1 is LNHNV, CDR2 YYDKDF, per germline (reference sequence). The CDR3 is CATSRDSLYNEQFF. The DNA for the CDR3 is TGTGCCACCAGCAGAGATAGTCTATACAATGAGCAGTTCTTC. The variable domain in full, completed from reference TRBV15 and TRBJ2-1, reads DAMVIQNPRYQVTQFGKPVTLSCSQTLNHNVMYWYQQKSSQAPKLLFHYYDKDFNNEADTPDNFQSRRPNTSFCFLDIRSPGLGDTAMYLCATSRDSLYNEQFFGPGTRLTVL.

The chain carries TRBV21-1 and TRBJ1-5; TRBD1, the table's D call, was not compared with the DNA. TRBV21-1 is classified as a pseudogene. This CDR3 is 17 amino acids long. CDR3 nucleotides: TGTGCCAGCAGCAAAGGAACGAGACAGGCTCCCAATCAGCCCCAGCATTTT. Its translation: CASSKGTRQAPNQPQHF.

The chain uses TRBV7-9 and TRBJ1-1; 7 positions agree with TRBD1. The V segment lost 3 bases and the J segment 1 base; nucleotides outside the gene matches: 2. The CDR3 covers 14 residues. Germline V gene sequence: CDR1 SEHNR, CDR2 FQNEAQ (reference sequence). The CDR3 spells CASSLGTANTEAFF. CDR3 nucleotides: TGTGCCAGCAGCTTGGGGACAGCGAACACTGAAGCTTTCTTT.

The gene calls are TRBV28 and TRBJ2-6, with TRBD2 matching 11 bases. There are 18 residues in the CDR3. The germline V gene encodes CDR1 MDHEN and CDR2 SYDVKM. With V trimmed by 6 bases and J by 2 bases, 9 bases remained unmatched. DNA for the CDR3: TGTGCCAGCAGGGGGACTAGCGGCGGACCAACTGGGGCCAACGTCCTGACTTTC. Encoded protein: CASRGTSGGPTGANVLTF.

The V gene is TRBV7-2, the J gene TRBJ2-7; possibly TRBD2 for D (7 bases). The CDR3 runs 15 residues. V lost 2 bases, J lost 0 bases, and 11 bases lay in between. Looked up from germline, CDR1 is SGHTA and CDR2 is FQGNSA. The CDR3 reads CASSLQGGGSYEQYF. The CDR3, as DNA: TGTGCCAGCAGCTTACAGGGAGGGGGCTCCTACGAGCAGTACTTC.

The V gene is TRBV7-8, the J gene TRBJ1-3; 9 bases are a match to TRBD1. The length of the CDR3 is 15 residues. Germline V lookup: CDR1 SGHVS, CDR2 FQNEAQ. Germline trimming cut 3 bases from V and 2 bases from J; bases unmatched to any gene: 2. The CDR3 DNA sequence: TGTGCCAGCAGCTTGGGGACAGGGACTGGAAACACCATATATTTT. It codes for CASSLGTGTGNTIYF.

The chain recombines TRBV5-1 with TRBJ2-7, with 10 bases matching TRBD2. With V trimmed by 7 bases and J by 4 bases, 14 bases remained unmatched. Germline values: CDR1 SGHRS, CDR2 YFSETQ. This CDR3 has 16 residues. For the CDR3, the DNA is TGCGCCAGCGGCCCCGGGACTAGCGTACTCCTGTACGAGCAGTACTTC. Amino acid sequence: CASGPGTSVLLYEQYF.

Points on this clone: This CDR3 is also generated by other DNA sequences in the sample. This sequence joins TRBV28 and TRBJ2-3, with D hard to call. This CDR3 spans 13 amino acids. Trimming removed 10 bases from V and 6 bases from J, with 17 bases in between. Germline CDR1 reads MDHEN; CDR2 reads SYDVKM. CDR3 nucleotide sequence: TGTGCCACTCTAGGCGGCTACGAGGATACGCAGTATTTT. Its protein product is CATLGGYEDTQYF. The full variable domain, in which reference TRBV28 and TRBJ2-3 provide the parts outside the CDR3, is DVKVTQSSRYLVKRTGEKVFLECVQDMDHENMFWYRQDPGLGLRLIYFSYDVKMKEKGDIPEGYSVSREKKERFSLILESASTNQTSMYLCATLGGYEDTQYFGPGTRLTVL.

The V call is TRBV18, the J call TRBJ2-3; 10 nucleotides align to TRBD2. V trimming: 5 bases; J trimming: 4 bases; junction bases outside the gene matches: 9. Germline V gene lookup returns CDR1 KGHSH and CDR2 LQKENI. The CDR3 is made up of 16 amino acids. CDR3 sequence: CASSIRTSGTSDTQYF. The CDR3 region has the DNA TGTGCCAGCTCAATAAGGACTAGCGGTACCTCAGATACGCAGTATTTT.